These 25 T cell receptor beta chains came from one sample sequenced in a study of T cells after yellow fever vaccination. TCRdb redid the calling of the 5' RACE reads with MiXCR, one entry per CDR3 protein. The sample lists around 260,000 distinct CDR3 sequences; 5.2% were seen once. This sample comprised CD4+ T cells sorted from PBMCs, obtained on the day of the yellow fever booster vaccination. Receptor source: a man between 18 and 29 years old who received the YFV17D yellow fever vaccine.

This chain joins TRBV6-5 and TRBJ1-2; D possibly corresponds to TRBD1 (5 bases). The CDR3 length is 13 residues. Germline V gene sequence: CDR1 MNHEY, CDR2 SVGAGI. V lost 5 bases to trimming and J lost 5 bases, with 12 bases between them. The CDR3: CASSALGGYGYTF. The DNA of the CDR3 is TGTGCCAGCAGTGCCCTCGGGGGGTATGGCTACACCTTC.

CDR3 nucleotides: TGCGCCAGCAGTGAGTCACTAGCGGGGGGGGTGAACACCGGGGAGCTGTTTTTT. Translation: CASSESLAGGVNTGELFF. The chain links TRBV10-2 to TRBJ2-2; TRBD2 agrees at 13 bases. V lost 0 bases, J lost 1 base, and 2 bases stayed unmatched. This CDR3 spans 18 amino acids. CDR1 and CDR2 from the germline V gene are WSHSY and SAAADI.

V is TRBV6-2 or TRBV6-3 and J is TRBJ2-3; perhaps TRBD1 as D (6 bases). This CDR3 contains 16 residues. From germline, CDR1 is MNHEY and CDR2 SVGEGT. V was trimmed by 0 bases and J by 6 bases, leaving 16 bases between them. CDR3 sequence (DNA): TGTGCCAGCAGTTACTCGACAGGATCTTCCTGGGATACGCAGTATTTT. This gives the protein CASSYSTGSSWDTQYF.

This clonotype was detected only a few times. The chain employs TRBV7-6 and TRBJ1-6; D unclear. The CDR3 runs to 16 residues. The ends were cut back, 4 bases at V and 6 bases at J, with 16 bases in the middle. Germline V gene data show CDR1 as SGHVS and CDR2 as FNYEAQ. The CDR3 protein is CASSSSSRGANSPLHF. In DNA, the CDR3 is TGTGCCAGCAGCTCGTCCTCCAGAGGCGCTAATTCACCCCTCCACTTT.

This clonotype was detected a few times. The rearrangement links TRBV5-1 to TRBJ2-5; a possible D gene is TRBD1 (5 bases). There are 14 residues in the CDR3. Looked up from germline, CDR1 is SGHRS and CDR2 is YFSETQ. Trimming pared 4 bases from V and 3 bases from J, leaving 13 bases between. The CDR3 DNA reads TGCGCCAGCAGCCAGGGTTCCGCCGAAGAGACCCAGTACTTC. It is translated as CASSQGSAEETQYF.

This chain joins TRBV11-2 and TRBJ1-2, with a tentative D call TRBD1 (5 bases). Germline V gene data show CDR1 as SGHAT and CDR2 as FQNNGV. The CDR3 has 15 amino acids. V was pared by 1 base and J by 7 bases, with 16 bases between. The CDR3 protein is CASSLVEWDFRGYTF. CDR3 bases: TGTGCCAGCAGCTTAGTTGAATGGGACTTCCGTGGCTACACCTTC. Variable domain in full (rest from reference TRBV11-2 and TRBJ1-2): EAGVAQSPRYKIIEKRQSVAFWCNPISGHATLYWYQQILGQGPKLLIQFQNNGVVDDSQLPKDRFSAERLKGVDSTLKIQPAKLEDSAVYLCASSLVEWDFRGYTFGSGTRLTVV.

This clonotype was seen at least ten times. CDR3 region: CASSRPGINQPQHF. The CDR3 bases are TGTGCCAGCAGTCGTCCAGGGATCAATCAGCCCCAGCATTTT. The rearrangement uses TRBV6-2 or TRBV6-3 and TRBJ1-5, with D maybe TRBD1 (5 bases). V was clipped by 5 bases and J by 3 bases, with 11 bases between them. The CDR3 totals 14 residues. The V gene's germline CDR1 is MNHEY and CDR2 SVGEGT.

The chain recombines TRBV24-1 with TRBJ2-1; D unresolved. This CDR3 has 14 amino acids. Germline values: CDR1 KGHDR, CDR2 SFDVKD. Trimming pared 3 bases from V and 9 bases from J, leaving 14 bases between. CDR3 loop: CATSDPLGVSEQFF. CDR3 coding DNA: TGTGCCACCAGTGATCCCCTCGGAGTTTCTGAGCAGTTCTTC.

CDR3 sequence reads: CASSRLVDYGDTQYF. The CDR3 DNA follows: TGTGCCAGCAGCCGCCTAGTGGACTACGGAGATACGCAGTATTTT. The rearrangement joins TRBV6-1 to TRBJ2-3; TRBD2 is a possible D gene (6 bases). CDR1 MNHNS and CDR2 SASEGT come from the germline V gene. The CDR3 has 15 residues. The V gene lost 6 bases and the J gene lost 5 bases, with 18 bases spanning the gap.

The chain carries TRBV6-2 or TRBV6-3 and TRBJ2-6; 10 positions agree with TRBD2. V was pared by 6 bases and J by 4 bases, with 15 bases of the junction left unmatched. From germline, CDR1 is MNHEY and CDR2 SVGEGT. The CDR3 sequence is 19 residues long. The CDR3 is CASSRHLSGGISGANVLTF. The CDR3 nucleotides are TGTGCCAGCAGCCGCCACCTTAGCGGGGGGATCTCCGGGGCCAACGTCCTGACTTTC.

This chain joins TRBV28 and TRBJ1-1, with 7 bases matching TRBD1. There are 14 residues in the CDR3. The V segment lost 4 bases and the J segment 4 bases; nucleotides outside the gene matches: 6. CDR1 is MDHEN and CDR2 is SYDVKM in the germline V gene. The CDR3: CASSSGQETTEAFF. CDR3 coding DNA: TGTGCCAGCAGTTCCGGACAGGAGACCACTGAAGCTTTCTTT.

The V gene is TRBV7-2, the J gene TRBJ2-3; TRBD1 or TRBD2 may be the D gene (5 bases each). The germline V and J ends were trimmed by 7 bases and 1 base, with 15 bases remaining between them. CDR1 is SGHTA and CDR2 is FQGNSA in the germline V gene. This CDR3 spans 15 amino acids. Written as DNA, the CDR3 is TGTGCCAGCATCCTAGGGACCGTTCGCACAGATACGCAGTATTTT. As protein: CASILGTVRTDTQYF.

There are many counts of this clonotype. The gene calls are TRBV29-1 and TRBJ2-3, with unresolved D. Trimming left V 1 base short and J 1 base short, with 9 bases between. The CDR3 runs to 14 residues. The germline gives CDR1 SQVTM, CDR2 ANQGSEA. CDR3 in DNA: TGCAGCGTTGAAGCCCCGTCGGGCACAGATACGCAGTATTTT. It codes for CSVEAPSGTDTQYF.

The rearrangement joins TRBV7-2 to TRBJ1-2, with 8 positions matching TRBD1. Germline V CDR1 and CDR2: SGHTA, FQGNSA. This CDR3 is built from 17 residues. The trim removed 0 bases at V and 5 bases at J, leaving 11 bases unmatched. In nucleotides, the CDR3 is TGTGCCAGCAGCTTAGCCCCCCCGGGACAGGCTTCTTATGGCTACACCTTC. This sequence encodes CASSLAPPGQASYGYTF.

In this sample, this clonotype turned up many times. The chain links TRBV15 to TRBJ2-3; no firm D call. From germline, CDR1 is LNHNV and CDR2 YYDKDF (reference sequence). The CDR3 length is 12 residues. The V and J ends lost 0 bases and 2 bases respectively, with 0 bases between them. The CDR3 DNA sequence: TGTGCCACCAGCAGAGACACAGATACGCAGTATTTT. Translation gives CATSRDTDTQYF.

This clonotype was counted at least ten times. The CDR3 DNA is TGTGCCAGCAGCAACGGGCCGGAGCAGTACGTC. Its translation is CASSNGPEQYV. V and J are TRBV5-6 and TRBJ2-7; no firm D call. Germline V gives CDR1 SGHDT, CDR2 YYEEEE. The CDR3 runs 11 residues. V was cut by 4 bases and J by 7 bases, with 9 bases left in between.

This clonotype was recorded a few times. V gene TRBV29-1 combines with J gene TRBJ1-1; TRBD1 is a possible D gene (6 bases). This CDR3 region has 13 residues. Trimming stripped 4 bases from V and 0 bases from J, with 9 bases between. Per the germline V gene, CDR1 is SQVTM and CDR2 is ANQGSEA. CDR3: CSVGDIMNTEAFF. For the CDR3, the DNA is TGCAGCGTTGGGGACATTATGAACACTGAAGCTTTCTTT.

This chain connects TRBV7-4 to TRBJ2-2; 8 bases are a match to TRBD1. Germline V gene sequence: CDR1 SGHVT, CDR2 SQSDAQ. Trimming at V came to 7 bases and at J to 6 bases, leaving 13 bases not matched to a gene. CDR3 length: 16 residues. CDR3 in DNA: TGTGCCAGCAACTTCCCGCTCGGACAGGGATCCGGGGAGCTGTTTTTT. It is translated as CASNFPLGQGSGELFF.

This clonotype was detected ten times or more. The chain couples TRBV2 to TRBJ2-5; TRBD2 aligns across 7 bases. The CDR3 has 14 residues. Germline trimming cut 5 bases from V and 4 bases from J; bases unmatched to any gene: 7. Germline assignment: CDR1 SNHLY and CDR2 FYNNEI. In nucleotides, the CDR3 is TGTGCCAGCAGTCCAGGGACTATGGTAGAGACCCAGTACTTC. Protein product: CASSPGTMVETQYF.

V usage is TRBV4-3 and J usage is TRBJ2-1; tentatively, D is TRBD1 (5 bases). This CDR3 region has 13 residues. V was trimmed by 0 bases and J by 9 bases, leaving 9 bases between them. Germline loops: CDR1 LGHNA, CDR2 YSLEER. CDR3 DNA sequence: TGCGCCAGCAGCCAAGAAGGGGTGGGTGAGCAGTTCTTC. Its protein product is CASSQEGVGEQFF.

This clonotype was counted only a few times. The chain joins TRBV5-6 to TRBJ1-2; TRBD1 matches at 9 bases. Germline CDR1 is SGHDT and CDR2 is YYEEEE. The length of the CDR3 is 16 residues. Germline trimming cut 6 bases from V and 4 bases from J; bases unmatched to any gene: 13. The CDR3 here is CASNPGQGTRSYGYTF. Here the CDR3 DNA reads TGTGCCAGCAACCCGGGACAGGGAACCCGTAGCTATGGCTACACCTTC. Full variable domain (rest looked up from reference TRBV5-6 and TRBJ1-2): DAGVTQSPTHLIKTRGQQVTLRCSPKSGHDTVSWYQQALGQGPQFIFQYYEEEERQRGNFPDRFSGHQFPNYSSELNVNALLLGDSALYLCASNPGQGTRSYGYTFGSGTRLTVV.

The chain joins TRBV6-5 to TRBJ2-3; unclear D gene. CDR1 and CDR2 from the germline V gene are MNHEY and SVGAGI. The CDR3 has 15 amino acids. V was trimmed by 5 bases and J by 2 bases, leaving 14 bases between them. This CDR3 reads CASSPTRALTDTQYF. The CDR3 bases are TGTGCCAGCAGTCCCACTCGGGCCCTCACAGATACGCAGTATTTT.

This clonotype was picked up many times. This chain joins TRBV10-3 and TRBJ2-3, with D possibly called TRBD1 or TRBD2 (5 bases each). This CDR3 spans 13 amino acids. CDR1 ENHRY and CDR2 SYGVKD come from the germline V gene. V lost 10 bases to trimming and J lost 6 bases, with 17 bases between them. This CDR3 reads CATLPGRGDTQYF. The CDR3 DNA is TGTGCCACCCTCCCGGGACGGGGTGATACGCAGTATTTT.

This clonotype was picked up many times. The rearrangement joins TRBV4-3 to TRBJ1-1; D gene ambiguous. Trimming cost V 4 bases and J 4 bases, with 16 bases left between them. Germline CDR1 LGHNA, CDR2 YSLEER. This CDR3 region has 15 residues. In DNA form, the CDR3 reads TGCGCCAGCAGCCTCCAGGTCTCGGGATCCACTGAAGCTTTCTTT. It codes for CASSLQVSGSTEAFF.

This clonotype was recorded many times. The J gene is TRBJ2-3, the V gene TRBV2, with 9 bases fitting TRBD2. The CDR3 contains 14 residues. Trimming took 1 base from V and 7 from J; bases not matched to a gene: 3. The germline CDR1 and CDR2 sequences are SNHLY and FYNNEI. The CDR3 sequence: CASSEEAGGNTQYF. The CDR3, as DNA: TGTGCCAGCAGTGAAGAGGCGGGGGGGAATACGCAGTATTTT.